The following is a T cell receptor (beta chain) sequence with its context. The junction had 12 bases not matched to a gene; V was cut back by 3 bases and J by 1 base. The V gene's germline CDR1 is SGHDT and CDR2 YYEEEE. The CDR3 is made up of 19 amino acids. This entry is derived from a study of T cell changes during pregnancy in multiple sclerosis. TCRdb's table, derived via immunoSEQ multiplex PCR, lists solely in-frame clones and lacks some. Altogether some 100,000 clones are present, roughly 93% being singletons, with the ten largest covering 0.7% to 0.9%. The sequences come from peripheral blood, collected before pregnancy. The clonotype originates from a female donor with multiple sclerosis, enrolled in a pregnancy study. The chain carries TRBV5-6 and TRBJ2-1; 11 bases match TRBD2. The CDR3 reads CASSSGTSGVDGSYNEQFF. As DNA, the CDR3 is TGTGCCAGCAGCTCAGGGACTAGCGGAGTAGATGGGTCCTACAATGAGCAGTTCTTC.